This TCR beta chain derives from a study of T cell responses to AZD1222 COVID-19 vaccine. Some clones are missing from TCRdb's copy, which holds only in-frame ones; the method was immunoSEQ multiplex PCR. The sample includes approximately 100,000 clones, roughly 90% of them seen just once. Trimming left V 0 bases short and J 6 bases short, with 14 bases between. This CDR3 is 15 amino acids long. The germline V gene has CDR1 LNHNV and CDR2 YYDKDF (reference sequence). The sequence was collected from an adult in good health. This sequence joins TRBV15 and TRBJ1-2; D gene unclear. Sequenced material: peripheral blood, taken on day 0 of AZD1222 vaccination. Here the CDR3 reads CATSRDLKVQHGYTF. CDR3 sequence (DNA): TGTGCCACCAGCAGAGATTTGAAGGTACAACATGGCTACACCTTC. Combining the CDR3 with reference TRBV15 and TRBJ1-2 gives the whole variable domain DAMVIQNPRYQVTQFGKPVTLSCSQTLNHNVMYWYQQKSSQAPKLLFHYYDKDFNNEADTPDNFQSRRPNTSFCFLDIRSPGLGDTAMYLCATSRDLKVQHGYTFGSGTRLTVV.